The entry below describes one TCR beta chain. This clonotype has a count of ten or more. Its antigen is currently not known. No base quality values were provided; no much bigger clone lies one nucleotide off. The TCR beta CDR3 regions were amplified from the RNA transcripts. For the first round of RT-PCR on the TCR CDR3, the HTBI primer set was used together with the Qiagen OneStep RT-PCR kit. Libraries were constructed in a second round of multiplex PCR, after which size selection and purification were performed. Libraries were sequenced paired-end with 100 bp reads on an Illumina HiSeq2000. For the original study's pipeline: SOAPnuke was used to process the raw data, throwing out any read that contained adapters or uncalled bases, had a mean Phred below 15, or lacked an exact constant-primer or identifier match. High-quality paired reads were merged with COPE v1.2.5, and unique nucleotide sequences were defined as clonotypes. MiTCR v1.1 was used to align the clonotypes against IMGT TRBV, TRBD and TRBJ reference segments. The analysis was restricted to V-J combinations with a frequency above 0.0001, which together covered roughly 99% of the repertoires. A TCS score was defined as the ratio of F50 (clonal expansion) to E x V (chaos), with BLOSUM62-based TCRdist applied between CDR3 peptides within each V-J. Welch's t-statistics and random forest reduced 500 to 650 V-J features to 10 to 15, which were used in a naive Bayes classifier (R e1071). TCRdb passed the public sequencing reads through fastp at Q25 and MiXCR, retaining productive beta sequences. Here each entry gathers all rows of one CDR3 protein and keeps the most common genes and DNA. TCRdb's processing, not the study's, gives the V and J calls here. The sample table contains under 300,000 distinct CDR3 sequences; only one count was recorded for roughly 15% of them. The top ten clones comprise approximately 7.9% of the sample.

Ends trimmed: V by 4 bases, J by 10 bases; bases unmatched to a gene: 6. According to the germline V gene (reference sequence), CDR1 reads DFQATT and CDR2 reads SNEGSKA. From cysteine to phenylalanine, the CDR3 is 14 amino acids long. CDR3 DNA only is kept here, 42 bases in frame from base 1. The data originate from a study of T cells in Graves' hyperthyroidism and ophthalmopathy (dated by TCRdb to about 2019). In the study overall: Peripheral blood was sampled at the time of initial diagnosis, prior to any treatment. TCR Vbeta CDR3 sequencing of some 140 peripheral blood samples (fewer than 45 ophthalmopathy, about 75 hyperthyroidism and around 17 progressor patients) is reported in the paper. Prospective prediction of ophthalmopathy was tested in an independent validation cohort consisting of 18 to 20 hyperthyroidism patients and more than 15 patients who later progressed to ophthalmopathy. Thyroid tissue and blood T-cell repertoires from more than 5 Graves' hyperthyroidism patients were also compared in the study. For training and testing, the 100 or so patients in the discovery cohort were randomly divided in a 7:3 ratio. Following sampling, methimazole starting at 30 mg daily was given to hyperthyroidism patients, and high-dose intravenous methylprednisolone was given to ophthalmopathy patients. To identify TCR V-J signatures that set the groups apart, the researchers used a discovery cohort of 90 to 100 patients, made up of some 41 with Graves' ophthalmopathy and 55 to 65 with stable Graves' hyperthyroidism.

The investigation overall reported the following: In validation, the model predicted progression to ophthalmopathy with 55% to 71% sensitivity and 72.22% specificity, a median of 6.5 months before onset. Sample size was not statistically predetermined, and blinding of investigators to group allocation was not performed. Most expanded thyroid clonotypes (frequency above 0.001) were also detected in blood, a finding suggesting that blood repertoires may reflect thyroid immune responses. A model built on a 13 V-J signature distinguished ophthalmopathy from stable hyperthyroidism, reaching 85% to 90% sensitivity and about 81% specificity in cross-validation and 80%/75% in testing.

Stable Graves' hyperthyroidism was defined as the absence of progression to ophthalmopathy over 18 months of follow-up. Hyperthyroidism patients were aged 18 to 65 years and newly diagnosed, with disease duration of less than 2 months. The study excluded patients with uncontrolled infections, other autoimmune diseases, pregnancy or lactation. Diagnoses were based on clinical symptoms, serum thyroxine and TRAb, thyroid ultrasound and orbital computed tomography. PBMCs were separated from approximately 10 ml of fresh peripheral blood using Ficoll-Paque density gradient centrifugation. Trizol reagent was used to extract total RNA, and RNA quality was then checked on an Agilent 2100 Bioanalyzer.

The sample was blood. The chain joins TRBV20-1 to TRBJ2-1; TRBD2 fits 14 bases in the junction. This TCR was sampled from a woman in her 40s with Graves' hyperthyroidism. CDR3 loop: CSATRLAGGGEQFF. The bases read TGCAGTGCTACTCGACTAGCGGGAGGGGGCGAGCAGTTCTTC.